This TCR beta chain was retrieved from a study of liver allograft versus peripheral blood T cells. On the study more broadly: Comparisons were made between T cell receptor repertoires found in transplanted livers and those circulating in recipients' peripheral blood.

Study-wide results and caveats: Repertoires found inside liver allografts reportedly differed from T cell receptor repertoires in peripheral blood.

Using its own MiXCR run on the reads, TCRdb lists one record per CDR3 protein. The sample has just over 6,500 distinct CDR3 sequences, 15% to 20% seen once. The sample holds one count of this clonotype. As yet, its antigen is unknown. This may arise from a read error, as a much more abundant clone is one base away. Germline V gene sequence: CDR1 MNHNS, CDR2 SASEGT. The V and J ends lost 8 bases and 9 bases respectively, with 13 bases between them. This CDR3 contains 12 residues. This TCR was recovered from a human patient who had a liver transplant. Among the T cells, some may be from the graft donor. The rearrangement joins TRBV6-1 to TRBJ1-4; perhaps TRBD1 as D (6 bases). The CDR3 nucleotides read TGTGCCAGCGCGTTAGGGGGGAAAAAACTGTTTTTT. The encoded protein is CASALGGKKLFF.